This T cell receptor (beta chain) was captured by sequencing in a study of CD8 T cells in Susac syndrome. The CDR3 extends over 12 amino acids. CDR1 and CDR2 (germline): GTSNPN, SVGIG (reference sequence). With V trimmed by 7 bases and J by 1 base, 3 bases remained unmatched. An amount of RNA that ranged from roughly 0.45 to 1 ug was reverse transcribed with random hexamers. MiXCR was run by TCRdb on the immunoSEQ multiplex PCR reads, yielding one entry per CDR3 protein. The table records around 270,000 distinct CDR3 sequences, 70% to 90% of them present only once. The rearrangement links TRBV30 to TRBJ1-2; the match to TRBD1 covers 7 bases. The sample taken for sequencing was CD8+ T cells from PBMCs. This sequence originates from a human donor with multiple sclerosis. CDR3 DNA sequence: TGTGCCTCGACAGGGTTTAACTATGGCTACACCTTC. Translation gives CASTGFNYGYTF.